What follows are 31 T cell receptor beta chains derived from one specimen sequenced in a study of CD8 T cells in ankylosing spondylitis. A single record per CDR3 protein comes from TCRdb applying MiXCR to the 5' RACE reads. The sample holds about 130,000 distinct CDR3 sequences, roughly an eighth seen once. Source material: blood, either unsorted or a sorted T cell fraction (not recorded which). The receptors were sampled from a female donor with ankylosing spondylitis or in good health (not recorded which).

The J gene is TRBJ2-1, the V gene TRBV20-1, with 13 nucleotides matching TRBD2. CDR1 DFQATT and CDR2 SNEGSKA come from the germline V gene (reference sequence). The CDR3 is 15 residues long. The ends lost 0 bases at V and 10 bases at J; junction bases unmatched: 6. In nucleotides, the CDR3 is TGCAGTGCTAGAGATTTGACTAGCGGGGGGACCGAGCAGTTCTTC. Protein product: CSARDLTSGGTEQFF.

In this sample, this clonotype turned up many times. The chain joins TRBV29-1 to TRBJ1-2; D not resolved. The CDR3 is 13 amino acids. Trimming removed 3 bases at V and 1 base at J, with 9 bases between. Germline V CDR1 and CDR2: SQVTM, ANQGSEA. The CDR3: CSVDGRSNYGYTF. The CDR3 DNA sequence: TGCAGCGTTGACGGGCGAAGTAACTATGGCTACACCTTC. Filled out from reference TRBV29-1 and TRBJ1-2, the complete variable domain reads SAVISQKPSRDICQRGTSLTIQCQVDSQVTMMFWYRQQPGQSLTLIATANQGSEATYESGFVIDKFPISRPNLTFSTLTVSNMSPEDSSIYLCSVDGRSNYGYTFGSGTRLTVV.

The chain combines TRBV7-8 with TRBJ1-2, with a possible D match to TRBD1 (5 bases). V was pared by 3 bases and J by 8 bases, with 16 bases between. This CDR3 has 14 amino acids. Germline V gene lookup returns CDR1 SGHVS and CDR2 FQNEAQ. CDR3 sequence: CASSFGTESAGYTF. For the CDR3, the DNA is TGTGCCAGCAGCTTCGGGACGGAAAGTGCGGGCTACACCTTC. The full variable domain, with the rest looked up from reference TRBV7-8 and TRBJ1-2, is GAGVSQSPRYKVAKRGQDVALRCDPISGHVSLFWYQQALGQGPEFLTYFQNEAQLDKSGLPSDRFFAERPEGSVSTLKIQRTQQEDSAVYLCASSFGTESAGYTFGSGTRLTVV.

Many counts were recorded for this clonotype. The chain uses TRBV7-3 and TRBJ2-5; 9 bases align to TRBD2. This CDR3 is built from 14 residues. The germline CDR1 and CDR2 sequences are SGHTA and FQGTGA. The J segment lost 2 bases and the V segment lost 5 bases, leaving 3 bases of the junction unmatched. CDR3 DNA sequence: TGTGCCAGCAGCATTAGCGGGGGTCAAGAGACCCAGTACTTC. This sequence encodes CASSISGGQETQYF.

This clonotype showed up just a few times. This chain joins TRBV30 and TRBJ1-4; 7 nucleotides line up with TRBD1. The V segment lost 3 bases and the J segment 8 bases; nucleotides outside the gene matches: 6. This CDR3 has 13 residues. Germline lookup yields CDR1 GTSNPN and CDR2 SVGIG (reference sequence). The CDR3 here is CAWSRQGREKLFF. The DNA of the CDR3 is TGTGCCTGGAGCAGACAGGGACGGGAAAAACTGTTTTTT.

This clonotype was seen repeatedly, ten times or more. This chain uses TRBV29-1 with TRBJ2-7, with 13 bases lining up with TRBD2. J was trimmed by 3 bases and V by 7 bases; bases with no gene match: 9. The CDR3 consists of 15 residues. Germline-derived CDR1 and CDR2 are SQVTM and ANQGSEA. CDR3 nucleotide sequence: TGCAGCGCACAGACCGGGACTAGCGGGATCTACGAGCAGTACTTC. It yields the protein CSAQTGTSGIYEQYF.

The rearrangement joins TRBV18 to TRBJ1-5; D might be TRBD1 (5 bases). CDR3 size: 15 residues. V gave up 4 bases and J gave up 9 bases, with 19 bases separating them. The V gene's germline CDR1 is KGHSH and CDR2 LQKENI. The CDR3 DNA sequence: TGTGCCAGCTCACAAGACAGCTCCATAGTGACGCCCCAGCATTTT. Translated: CASSQDSSIVTPQHF.

In this sample, this clonotype turned up many times. The CDR3 here is CASSVGEGMNTEAFF. For the CDR3, the DNA is TGTGCCAGCAGCGTAGGGGAAGGGATGAACACTGAAGCTTTCTTT. The chain joins TRBV9 to TRBJ1-1; no reliable D call. CDR1 and CDR2 (germline): SGDLS, YYNGEE. Trimming pared 0 bases from V and 0 bases from J, leaving 9 bases between. The CDR3 covers 15 residues.

This clonotype was picked up a small number of times. The chain links TRBV12-3 or TRBV12-4 to TRBJ2-1, with TRBD1 matching over 9 bases. This CDR3 is 14 amino acids long. V dropped 1 base and J dropped 8; count of bases not matched to a gene: 3. The CDR3 here is CASSLVRTGDEQFF. The DNA of the CDR3 is TGTGCCAGCAGTTTAGTTAGGACAGGGGATGAGCAGTTCTTC.

The chain joins TRBV7-2 to TRBJ2-7, with TRBD2 matching 9 bases. This CDR3 contains 15 residues. Germline V lookup: CDR1 SGHTA, CDR2 FQGNSA. Trimming cost V 1 base and J 6 bases; bases outside gene matches: 7. The CDR3 sequence is CASSLDGSGGFEQYF. CDR3 sequence (DNA): TGTGCCAGCAGCTTAGACGGCAGCGGGGGGTTCGAGCAGTACTTC.

This clonotype showed up many times. This sequence joins TRBV10-3 and TRBJ2-3; TRBD1 agrees at 7 bases. This CDR3 comprises 15 residues. V shed 2 bases and J 3 bases; nucleotides not matched to a gene: 5. Germline V gives CDR1 ENHRY, CDR2 SYGVKD. The CDR3 is CAISEGTVETDTQYF. As DNA, the CDR3 is TGTGCCATCAGTGAGGGGACAGTCGAGACAGATACGCAGTATTTT.

This clonotype was seen at least ten times. This chain connects TRBV29-1 to TRBJ1-5; TRBD1 matches at 9 bases. J was trimmed by 5 bases and V by 5 bases; bases with no gene match: 7. This CDR3 has 14 amino acids. The germline CDR1 and CDR2 sequences are SQVTM and ANQGSEA. The CDR3 DNA follows: TGCAGCGTTCAGACAGGGGGTTATGATCAGCCCCAGCATTTT. As protein: CSVQTGGYDQPQHF.

This clonotype was seen ten or more times. The genes are TRBV29-1 and TRBJ2-3, with D possibly matching TRBD2 (5 bases). V lost 6 bases and J lost 4, with 17 bases in between. CDR1 is SQVTM, CDR2 ANQGSEA, per germline. The CDR3 extends over 14 amino acids. CDR3 in amino acids: CSVGSSGAADTQYF. In DNA form, the CDR3 reads TGCAGCGTGGGATCGTCCGGAGCGGCAGATACGCAGTATTTT.

This clonotype was seen only a few times. The chain employs TRBV14 and TRBJ1-6, with D maybe TRBD1 (6 bases). This CDR3 is 20 amino acids long. The V and J ends lost 1 base and 0 bases respectively, with 19 bases between them. Looked up from germline, CDR1 is SGHDN and CDR2 is FVKESK. The CDR3 sequence is CASSQAWGQTESSYNSPLHF. In nucleotides, the CDR3 is TGTGCCAGCAGCCAAGCTTGGGGGCAAACCGAGAGCTCCTATAATTCACCCCTCCACTTT. Looking up the rest from reference TRBV14 and TRBJ1-6 gives the full variable domain: EAGVTQFPSHSVIEKGQTVTLRCDPISGHDNLYWYRRVMGKEIKFLLHFVKESKQDESGMPNNRFLAERTGGTYSTLKVQPAELEDSGVYFCASSQAWGQTESSYNSPLHFGNGTRLTVT.

This clonotype showed up many times. The rearrangement links TRBV7-2 to TRBJ1-1; D gene uncertain. The CDR3 runs 13 residues. Trimming stripped 5 bases from V and 6 bases from J, with 13 bases between. CDR1 and CDR2 (germline): SGHTA, FQGNSA. CDR3 region: CASSRPAIAEAFF. The CDR3 nucleotides read TGTGCCAGCAGCCGCCCGGCAATCGCTGAAGCTTTCTTT.

This clonotype turned up a few times. The rearrangement links TRBV20-1 to TRBJ2-7; D gene uncertain. Germline loops: CDR1 DFQATT, CDR2 SNEGSKA (reference sequence). The CDR3 spans 14 residues. V was clipped by 0 bases and J by 1 base, with 10 bases between them. Here the CDR3 reads CSARDSRQSYEQYF. The CDR3 bases are TGCAGTGCTAGAGATTCACGGCAGTCCTACGAGCAGTACTTC.

The genes are TRBV5-1 and TRBJ2-3; D might be TRBD2 (5 bases). Germline CDR1 SGHRS, CDR2 YFSETQ. Trimming took off 5 bases at V and 12 bases at J, with 22 bases between the two ends. The CDR3 extends over 14 amino acids. This CDR3 is CASRMFGGPLSQYF. In DNA, the CDR3 is TGCGCCAGCAGGATGTTTGGCGGGCCTCTATCCCAGTATTTT.

The chain links TRBV10-1 to TRBJ2-1, with D possibly called TRBD1 or TRBD2 (6 bases each). CDR1 is WNHNN and CDR2 is SYGVQD in the germline V gene (reference sequence). V gave up 0 bases and J gave up 4 bases, with 13 bases separating them. This CDR3 region has 16 residues. The CDR3 loop reads CASSESRGARYNEQFF. Here the CDR3 DNA reads TGCGCCAGCAGTGAGTCGAGGGGGGCGAGGTACAATGAGCAGTTCTTC.

The chain joins TRBV20-1 to TRBJ2-2; D unclear. This CDR3 is 16 amino acids long. CDR1 and CDR2 from the germline V gene are DFQATT and SNEGSKA (reference sequence). The ends were cut back, 3 bases at V and 6 bases at J, with 20 bases in the middle. As DNA, the CDR3 is TGCAGTGCTAGCCGCGGCTCAATAGGGTGGTCCGGGGAGCTGTTTTTT. Translation gives CSASRGSIGWSGELFF.

The CDR3, as DNA: TGTGCCAGCAGTGCTAGCGGCTACTTCGCGGATGAGCAGTTCTTC. Amino acids: CASSASGYFADEQFF. The rearrangement uses TRBV6-5 and TRBJ2-1; 7 positions match TRBD2. The CDR3 consists of 15 residues. The ends lost 5 bases at V and 8 bases at J; junction bases unmatched: 12. From germline, CDR1 is MNHEY and CDR2 SVGAGI.

This clonotype was observed a handful of times. This rearrangement joins TRBV7-9 to TRBJ2-7; no clear D gene. CDR3 length: 14 residues. Trimming took off 5 bases at V and 0 bases at J, with 11 bases between the two ends. The germline gives CDR1 SEHNR, CDR2 FQNEAQ (reference sequence). This CDR3 reads CASSPRRSSYEQYF. The CDR3 DNA reads as TGTGCCAGCAGCCCTCGACGTAGCTCCTACGAGCAGTACTTC.

This clonotype was seen repeatedly, ten times or more. This chain links TRBV6-5 with TRBJ2-7; 9 bases are a match to TRBD1. Germline V gives CDR1 MNHEY, CDR2 SVGAGI. The V and J ends lost 5 bases and 0 bases, in that order; junction bases with no gene match: 11. This CDR3 is 17 amino acids long. CDR3 sequence (DNA): TGTGCCAGCAGTAACGTCCTTCCGGGACAGGGCTCCTACGAGCAGTACTTC. Its translation: CASSNVLPGQGSYEQYF.

The CDR3 protein is CASSLGSSNKNIQYF. The CDR3 DNA follows: TGTGCCAGCAGCTTGGGTAGCAGTAACAAAAACATTCAGTACTTC. This chain connects TRBV5-6 to TRBJ2-4, with D uncertain. The CDR3 extends over 15 amino acids. The germline V gene has CDR1 SGHDT and CDR2 YYEEEE. V was pared by 0 bases and J by 3 bases, with 10 bases between.

The chain couples TRBV2 to TRBJ2-2; TRBD1 agrees at 9 bases. The CDR3 sequence is 16 residues long. Germline CDR1 and CDR2: SNHLY and FYNNEI. V dropped 7 bases and J dropped 5; count of bases not matched to a gene: 11. CDR3 sequence reads: CASKPPGQGGTGELFF. The CDR3 DNA is TGTGCCAGCAAACCCCCGGGACAGGGCGGAACCGGGGAGCTGTTTTTT.

This clonotype appeared a few times. The gene calls are TRBV5-5 and TRBJ2-7, with a possible D match to TRBD2 (7 bases). The CDR3 runs 13 residues. V was trimmed by 2 bases and J by 6 bases, leaving 12 bases between them. Germline V lookup: CDR1 SGHKS, CDR2 YYEKEE (reference sequence). CDR3 region: CASSFWGGGEQYF. The CDR3 DNA is TGTGCCAGCAGCTTCTGGGGGGGCGGCGAGCAGTACTTC. Using reference TRBV5-5 and TRBJ2-7 for the parts outside the CDR3, the full variable domain is DAGVTQSPTHLIKTRGQQVTLRCSPISGHKSVSWYQQVLGQGPQFIFQYYEKEERGRGNFPDRFSARQFPNYSSELNVNALLLGDSALYLCASSFWGGGEQYFGPGTRLTVT.

A note on this clonotype: Given the absence of the conserved phenylalanine or tryptophan at the CDR3 end, a read error is likely. V and J are TRBV28 and TRBJ2-1; either TRBD1 or TRBD2 may supply D (6 bases each). Germline-derived CDR1 and CDR2 are MDHEN and SYDVKM. The V and J ends lost 6 bases and 3 bases respectively, with 15 bases between them. The CDR3 consists of 15 residues. The CDR3 here is CASSPDGGLYNEQFI. CDR3 DNA: TGTGCCAGCAGCCCGGACGGGGGCCTCTACAATGAGCAGTTCATC.

This clonotype was seen a handful of times. The chain couples TRBV23-1 to TRBJ2-3; perhaps TRBD1 as D (6 bases). TRBV23-1 qualifies as an ORF whose function is uncertain. V was pared by 7 bases and J by 0 bases, with 11 bases between. The CDR3 is 14 amino acids. The CDR3 here is CASTHRVSTDTQYF. As DNA, the CDR3 is TGCGCCAGCACCCACAGGGTCAGCACAGATACGCAGTATTTT.

This clonotype was seen many times. This chain links TRBV5-1 with TRBJ2-1; maybe TRBD2 (5 bases). The germline gives CDR1 SGHRS, CDR2 YFSETQ. V was clipped by 0 bases and J by 4 bases, with 8 bases between them. The CDR3 extends over 14 amino acids. The DNA for the CDR3 is TGCGCCAGCAGCTTGGTGGGAGATTACAATGAGCAGTTCTTC. Translation: CASSLVGDYNEQFF.

Many counts were recorded for this clonotype. The chain couples TRBV5-1 to TRBJ1-1; D not resolved. The CDR3 sequence is 12 residues long. Trimming removed 2 bases from V and 8 bases from J, with 10 bases in between. CDR1 is SGHRS, CDR2 YFSETQ, per germline. CDR3 region: CASSFPGNEAFF. The CDR3 nucleotides are TGCGCCAGCAGCTTCCCAGGCAACGAAGCTTTCTTT.

The CDR3 loop is CASSIGQARELFF. CDR3 nucleotide sequence: TGTGCCAGCAGCATAGGGCAGGCGAGGGAGCTGTTTTTT. The rearrangement links TRBV11-2 to TRBJ2-2; D call uncertain. The CDR3 runs to 13 residues. Trimming left V 5 bases short and J 9 bases short, with 13 bases between. Germline V gene data show CDR1 as SGHAT and CDR2 as FQNNGV.

This clonotype showed up many times. The chain recombines TRBV3-1 with TRBJ1-5; no definite D call. Germline assignment: CDR1 LGHDT and CDR2 YNNKEL (reference sequence). Trimming took 0 bases from V and 3 from J, leaving 9 bases between them. The CDR3 is made up of 15 amino acids. In DNA form, the CDR3 reads TGTGCCAGCAGCCAAGAAGCCGGAGTCAATCAGCCCCAGCATTTT. This encodes CASSQEAGVNQPQHF.